One sample yielded the 14 T cell receptor beta chains listed below, sequenced in a study of long-term antiretroviral therapy in people with HIV. Version v3.0 of the immunoSEQ assay was performed at survey level. Data came from immunoSEQ multiplex PCR; TCRdb stores just in-frame clones and leaves some out. This sample carries about 38,000 clones, 75% to 90% of them seen once, and the ten largest clones take around 5.1%. The sample in question was unsorted PBMCs, obtained 1.5 years after starting antiretroviral therapy. All receptors come from a man aged 18-30 years with HIV.

The rearrangement joins TRBV29-1 to TRBJ2-1, with D possibly being TRBD1 (6 bases). Germline CDR1 and CDR2: SQVTM and ANQGSEA. Between the trimmed V and J ends, which lost 5 bases and 0 bases, there was a span of 20 bases. The CDR3 length is 17 residues. DNA of the CDR3: TGCAGCGTTCATCAGGGGCCTGGAGAAATCTCCTACAATGAGCAGTTCTTC. Translated: CSVHQGPGEISYNEQFF.

V usage is TRBV5-6 and J usage is TRBJ2-5, with D unclear. The germline V gene encodes CDR1 SGHDT and CDR2 YYEEEE. This CDR3 has 12 residues. V gave up 0 bases and J gave up 7 bases, with 7 bases separating them. The CDR3 nucleotides are TGTGCCAGCAGCTTGGCCTCGAGGACCCAGTACTTC. It codes for CASSLASRTQYF.

CDR3 sequence: CASSVLGDWETQYF. The CDR3, as DNA: TGTGCCAGCAGCGTACTCGGGGACTGGGAGACCCAGTACTTC. J is TRBJ2-5 and V is TRBV27; D is possibly TRBD2 (6 bases). The germline gives CDR1 MNHEY, CDR2 SMNVEV (reference sequence). Trimming shortened V by 6 bases and J by 5 bases, and 16 bases separated the two germline ends. The CDR3 is made up of 14 amino acids.

This chain joins TRBV6-5 and TRBJ2-6; D is possibly TRBD1 (6 bases). This CDR3 has 16 amino acids. Looked up from germline, CDR1 is MNHEY and CDR2 is SVGAGI. Trimming shortened V by 4 bases and J by 4 bases, and 14 bases separated the two germline ends. Here the CDR3 reads CASSFAGAGGANVLTF. As DNA, the CDR3 is TGTGCCAGCAGTTTTGCAGGGGCAGGGGGGGCCAACGTCCTGACTTTC.

V is TRBV5-6 and J is TRBJ1-1, with D uncertain. CDR1 is SGHDT, CDR2 YYEEEE, per germline. With 6 bases removed from V and 1 base from J, the gap between germline ends came to 13 bases. The CDR3 covers 14 residues. The CDR3 here is CASIPFGENTEAFF. DNA for the CDR3: TGTGCCAGCATCCCGTTCGGGGAGAACACTGAAGCTTTCTTT.

This rearrangement joins TRBV7-9 to TRBJ2-7, with TRBD1 matching 9 bases. Per the germline V gene, CDR1 is SEHNR and CDR2 is FQNEAQ (reference sequence). J lost 0 bases, V lost 4 bases, and 1 base had no gene match. The CDR3 is made up of 14 amino acids. In DNA form, the CDR3 reads TGTGCCAGCAGCTCGACAGGGGGCTCCTACGAGCAGTACTTC. Its translation: CASSSTGGSYEQYF.

The J gene is TRBJ1-2, the V gene TRBV6-5; tentative D call: TRBD1 (6 bases). The germline gives CDR1 MNHEY, CDR2 SVGAGI. The CDR3 is 13 residues long. V was shortened by 1 base and J by 8 bases, with 11 bases between the two germline ends. The CDR3 DNA sequence: TGTGCCAGCAGTTACTATAGGGGGAGCGGCTACACCTTC. Protein sequence: CASSYYRGSGYTF.

There are a few counts of this clone. In nucleotides, the CDR3 is TGTGCCAGCAGCTTAGGCAGGGGCCTTTACGAGCAGTACTTC. Its protein product is CASSLGRGLYEQYF. This chain joins TRBV7-6 and TRBJ2-7; D perhaps matches TRBD1 (6 bases). Germline V gene sequence: CDR1 SGHVS, CDR2 FNYEAQ. V lost 1 base and J 4 bases, leaving 11 bases between the germline ends. The CDR3 is 14 amino acids.

The gene calls are TRBV10-2 and TRBJ2-4, with unresolved D. Germline V gene lookup returns CDR1 WSHSY and CDR2 SAAADI. The CDR3 is 11 amino acids. V was clipped by 4 bases and J by 2 bases, with 0 bases between them. CDR3 in amino acids: CASSAKNIQYF. CDR3 nucleotides: TGCGCCAGCAGTGCCAAAAACATTCAGTACTTC.

The chain carries TRBV7-2 and TRBJ2-1; D tentatively reads TRBD1 or TRBD2 (5 bases each). Trimming stripped 4 bases from V and 5 bases from J, with 18 bases between. Germline CDR1 reads SGHTA; CDR2 reads FQGNSA. This CDR3 has 16 residues. Here the CDR3 DNA reads TGTGCCAGCAGCTGGGGTCCACTAGGGGCACACAATGAGCAGTTCTTC. It codes for CASSWGPLGAHNEQFF.

J is TRBJ1-3 and V is TRBV7-2; D remains unclear. The CDR3 length is 12 residues. The germline V gene has CDR1 SGHTA and CDR2 FQGNSA. The V end was cut by 3 bases, the J end by 0 bases, with 0 bases between. The CDR3 DNA sequence: TGTGCCAGCAGCTTCTCTGGAAACACCATATATTTT. Amino acids: CASSFSGNTIYF.

The chain couples TRBV6-5 to TRBJ1-5; D is undetermined. The CDR3 totals 15 residues. Deletions cut 0 bases from V and 2 bases from J, with 8 bases between. Germline V CDR1 and CDR2: MNHEY, SVGAGI. The CDR3 protein is CASSYSSGGNQPQHF. Written as DNA, the CDR3 is TGTGCCAGCAGTTACTCGTCCGGAGGCAATCAGCCCCAGCATTTT.

V and J are TRBV7-8 and TRBJ2-3; possibly TRBD1 for D (6 bases). Germline values: CDR1 SGHVS, CDR2 FQNEAQ. The CDR3 is 12 amino acids. Trimming stripped 8 bases from V and 4 bases from J, with 10 bases between. In DNA, the CDR3 is TGTGCCAGCGGATACAGGGCAGATACGCAGTATTTT. This sequence encodes CASGYRADTQYF.

The V call is TRBV10-3, the J call TRBJ2-1; tentatively, D is TRBD2 (5 bases). The CDR3 sequence is 17 residues long. Germline V gives CDR1 ENHRY, CDR2 SYGVKD. Trimming took 3 bases from V and 0 from J, leaving 15 bases between them. CDR3 amino acids: CAISDFREDFSYNEQFF. The CDR3 region has the DNA TGTGCCATCAGTGATTTCCGTGAGGACTTCTCCTACAATGAGCAGTTCTTC.